The 17 T cell receptor beta chains given below trace back to one sample, sequenced in a study of cytomegalovirus exposure and HLA in healthy donors. In the PCR, 60 Vbeta and 13 Jbeta primers were used. Libraries were prepared by immunoSEQ multiplex PCR; TCRdb keeps only in-frame clonotypes and omits some of them. The repertoire holds fewer than 150,000 clones, with about 79% as singletons. Sequenced: PBMCs. The receptors come from a middle-aged man in good health and CMV-seropositive.

This rearrangement joins TRBV19 to TRBJ2-7, with TRBD1 identical over 12 bases. V lost 5 bases and J lost 0; bases outside the gene matches: 14. This CDR3 has 19 amino acids. Germline V gives CDR1 LNHDA, CDR2 SQIVND (reference sequence). CDR3 coding DNA: TGTGCCAGTAGTCCTGGTCGGGGGACAGGGGGCCCTCGCTCCTACGAGCAGTACTTC. This sequence encodes CASSPGRGTGGPRSYEQYF. Using reference TRBV19 and TRBJ2-7 for the parts outside the CDR3, the full variable domain is DGGITQSPKYLFRKEGQNVTLSCEQNLNHDAMYWYRQDPGQGLRLIYYSQIVNDFQKGDIAEGYSVSREKKESFPLTVTSAQKNPTAFYLCASSPGRGTGGPRSYEQYFGPGTRLTVT.

CDR3 residues: CASSPRTVMNTEAFF. CDR3 DNA: TGTGCCAGCAGCCCTAGGACAGTCATGAACACTGAAGCTTTCTTT. The rearrangement uses TRBV5-5 and TRBJ1-1; tentative D call: TRBD1 (6 bases). Germline-derived CDR1 and CDR2 are SGHKS and YYEKEE (reference sequence). The CDR3 spans 15 residues. V dropped 4 bases and J dropped 0 bases, with 13 bases sitting between them. Complete variable domain (other parts from reference TRBV5-5 and TRBJ1-1): DAGVTQSPTHLIKTRGQQVTLRCSPISGHKSVSWYQQVLGQGPQFIFQYYEKEERGRGNFPDRFSARQFPNYSSELNVNALLLGDSALYLCASSPRTVMNTEAFFGQGTRLTVV.

The CDR3 here is CASSVAASQETQYF. The CDR3 DNA sequence: TGTGCCAGCAGCGTAGCTGCCAGCCAAGAGACCCAGTACTTC. The V call is TRBV9, the J call TRBJ2-5; D ambiguous. V was cut by 0 bases and J by 1 base, with 7 bases left in between. This CDR3 has 14 amino acids. CDR1 is SGDLS and CDR2 is YYNGEE in the germline V gene.

The chain combines TRBV23-1 with TRBJ1-1; 9 bases are a match to TRBD1. TRBV23-1 is given ORF status, its function remaining uncertain. The CDR3 has 15 residues. V shed 4 bases and J 6 bases; nucleotides not matched to a gene: 9. As DNA, the CDR3 is TGCGCCAGCAGTCGAAGGGGACAGGGAGATTCTGAAGCTTTCTTT. It is translated as CASSRRGQGDSEAFF.

The chain uses TRBV27 and TRBJ1-2, with unresolved D. The CDR3 has 14 amino acids. Trimming removed 5 bases from V and 3 bases from J, with 13 bases in between. Looked up from germline, CDR1 is MNHEY and CDR2 is SMNVEV (reference sequence). CDR3 sequence reads: CASSRRRADYGYTF. The CDR3, as DNA: TGTGCCAGCAGTCGGAGGCGGGCAGACTATGGCTACACCTTC.

This chain connects TRBV9 to TRBJ1-1, with D unclear. The CDR3 is made up of 14 amino acids. Trimming removed 0 bases at V and 1 base at J, with 7 bases between. CDR1 is SGDLS and CDR2 is YYNGEE in the germline V gene. For the CDR3, the DNA is TGTGCCAGCAGCGTAGGTCGTAGGAACACTGAAGCTTTCTTT. Translating it yields CASSVGRRNTEAFF.

The genes are TRBV19 and TRBJ2-1; D unresolved. In germline, CDR1 is LNHDA, CDR2 SQIVND (reference sequence). The CDR3 spans 16 residues. Trimming left V 3 bases short and J 4 bases short, with 16 bases between. CDR3: CASSIIDTSPYNEQFF. CDR3 in DNA: TGTGCCAGTAGTATTATCGACACCTCCCCTTACAATGAGCAGTTCTTC.

The CDR3 loop is CASRSRLARLGTQYF. The CDR3 bases are TGTGCCAGCAGATCTCGACTAGCGCGGCTGGGTACCCAGTACTTC. The chain combines TRBV7-2 with TRBJ2-5, with 8 nucleotides matching TRBD2. From germline, CDR1 is SGHTA and CDR2 FQGNSA. V lost 6 bases and J lost 8; bases outside the gene matches: 14. The CDR3 consists of 15 residues.

V is TRBV9 and J is TRBJ2-7; 8 bases line up with TRBD2. Germline V lookup: CDR1 SGDLS, CDR2 YYNGEE. The CDR3 consists of 14 residues. Trimming cost V 0 bases and J 5 bases; bases outside gene matches: 4. CDR3 sequence (DNA): TGTGCCAGCAGCGTAGCGGGAGGGCCCCACGAGCAGTACTTC. As protein: CASSVAGGPHEQYF.

This rearrangement joins TRBV19 to TRBJ1-5; unclear D gene. V dropped 7 bases and J dropped 0 bases, with 25 bases sitting between them. The CDR3 contains 19 residues. Germline CDR1 LNHDA, CDR2 SQIVND (reference sequence). CDR3 nucleotide sequence: TGTGCCAGTACCCAAATTGTTGGGCAGATACATAATAGCAATCAGCCCCAGCATTTT. It yields the protein CASTQIVGQIHNSNQPQHF.

V is TRBV5-1 and J is TRBJ1-4, with 12 bases matching TRBD1. Germline V gene sequence: CDR1 SGHRS, CDR2 YFSETQ. The CDR3 is made up of 18 amino acids. V shed 0 bases, J shed 4 bases, and the junction held 7 bases outside the gene matches. The CDR3 spells CASSLGDRGRTVNEKLFF. In DNA, the CDR3 is TGCGCCAGCAGCTTGGGGGACAGGGGGCGAACCGTTAATGAAAAACTGTTTTTT.

The chain employs TRBV5-1 and TRBJ1-3, with TRBD1 matching 8 bases. Germline-derived CDR1 and CDR2 are SGHRS and YFSETQ. This CDR3 comprises 14 residues. V was clipped by 0 bases and J by 8 bases; unmatched bases: 4. CDR3 in DNA: TGCGCCAGCAGCTTGGCCCAACAGGGGGACACCATATATTTT. It codes for CASSLAQQGDTIYF.

The chain combines TRBV6-4 with TRBJ1-2; D gene unclear. CDR1 is MRHNA and CDR2 is SNTAGT in the germline V gene. CDR3 length: 15 residues. V was cut by 2 bases and J by 4 bases, with 14 bases left in between. The CDR3 nucleotides read TGTGCCAGCAGTGACGGGCCCCCAGAGATCTATGGCTACACCTTC. This gives the protein CASSDGPPEIYGYTF.

V is TRBV28 and J is TRBJ1-1; 7 bases map to TRBD1. There are 15 residues in the CDR3. V shed 3 bases, J shed 3 bases, and the junction held 7 bases outside the gene matches. The germline V gene has CDR1 MDHEN and CDR2 SYDVKM. CDR3 sequence reads: CASSFRAGGYTEAFF. The CDR3 DNA sequence: TGTGCCAGCAGTTTTCGGGCAGGGGGGTACACTGAAGCTTTCTTT.

As to this clone: At one end, the junction sequence differs from germline, possibly due to a read error. The chain employs TRBV4-1 and TRBJ2-1; 7 nucleotides match TRBD2. The CDR3 is made up of 12 amino acids. From germline, CDR1 is MGHRA and CDR2 YSYEKL. As DNA, the CDR3 is TGCGCCAGCAGCCCCTTGAGCGGGATTCGGGTCTTC. Translation: CASSPLSGIRVF.

The V call is TRBV6-6, the J call TRBJ2-3; 8 bases fit TRBD2. In germline, CDR1 is MNHNY, CDR2 SVGAGI (reference sequence). This CDR3 is 15 amino acids long. With V trimmed by 2 bases and J by 3 bases, 4 bases remained unmatched. CDR3 in DNA: TGTGCCAGCAGTTACGGCGGGGGGCTTACAGATACGCAGTATTTT. This sequence encodes CASSYGGGLTDTQYF.

This CDR3 reads CAWSIGGAGQPQHF. The CDR3 DNA reads as TGTGCCTGGAGTATAGGGGGGGCAGGTCAGCCCCAGCATTTT. The V gene is TRBV30, the J gene TRBJ1-5, with a tentative D call TRBD1 (6 bases). Germline values: CDR1 GTSNPN, CDR2 SVGIG (reference sequence). The CDR3 totals 14 residues. Trimming pared 2 bases from V and 6 bases from J, leaving 14 bases between.